This T cell receptor (beta chain) was sequenced for a study of PD-1 blockade in classical Hodgkin lymphoma. Study-wide results and caveats: Complete responders' diversity at baseline resembled that of newly diagnosed patients. Relapsed/refractory patients reportedly had lower baseline diversity than newly diagnosed patients. In CD4+ cells, TCR diversity went up significantly by C4D1, but in CD8+ cells it did not. Repertoire differences lack defined causes, possibly disease activity or prior therapy.

On this clone: Antigen specificity is unknown.

Clones were sequenced by immunoSEQ multiplex PCR, and TCRdb holds only the in-frame ones, with some missing. The table has 6,500 to 10,000 clones, around 83% seen once; the top ten hold less than 25%. Germline V gene lookup returns CDR1 MDHEN and CDR2 SYDVKM. Trimming cost V 8 bases and J 4 bases; bases outside gene matches: 14. The CDR3 is made up of 15 amino acids. Each and every patient relapsed after autologous stem cell transplantation, and patients got differing brentuximab vedotin exposure. Isolation of CD8+ T cells from thawed PBMCs used magnetic negative selection. The starting material was CD8+ T cells from blood, obtained at baseline. This sequence joins TRBV28 and TRBJ2-7; 7 bases match TRBD1. This clonotype was sampled from a human donor with classical Hodgkin lymphoma. CDR3 sequence (DNA): TGTGCCAGCGGGCAGATTGCAGGGGGAATTTACGAGCAGTACTTC. Protein sequence: CASGQIAGGIYEQYF.